A single sample is the source of the 22 T cell receptor beta chains below, sequenced in a study of blood T cell repertoires in COVID-19. Repertoires were generated with immunoSEQ multiplex PCR, while TCRdb's copy carries only in-frame clones and drops some. The sample records over 200,000 clones, 84% being singletons. What was sequenced was PBMCs or T cells enriched from blood (not recorded which). The receptor source for this set is a woman between 35 and 50 years old who had recovered from COVID-19.

The V gene is TRBV30, the J gene TRBJ1-1; TRBD1 aligns across 9 bases. The CDR3 contains 16 residues. Germline V gene lookup returns CDR1 GTSNPN and CDR2 SVGIG (reference sequence). V was clipped by 2 bases and J by 5 bases; unmatched bases: 12. CDR3 sequence reads: CAWSPHPGQGFTEAFF. CDR3 nucleotides: TGTGCCTGGAGTCCACACCCGGGACAGGGTTTTACTGAAGCTTTCTTT.

J is TRBJ2-2 and V is TRBV11-3; 7 bases match TRBD1. V lost 5 bases and J lost 6; bases outside the gene matches: 9. This CDR3 is 15 amino acids long. The germline V gene has CDR1 SGHNT and CDR2 YENEEA. For the CDR3, the DNA is TGTGCCAGCAGCCAATTGGACAGGAAGGCCGGGGAGCTGTTTTTT. It translates to CASSQLDRKAGELFF.

The chain recombines TRBV3-1 (or the pseudogene TRBV3-2) with TRBJ2-5; D ambiguous. CDR1 is LGHDT and CDR2 is YNNKEL in the germline V gene (reference sequence). This CDR3 comprises 13 residues. The V and J ends lost 0 bases and 6 bases respectively, with 8 bases between them. The CDR3 nucleotides are TGTGCCAGCAGCCAAGATCGCAGTCAGACCCAGTACTTC. Protein: CASSQDRSQTQYF.

This chain uses TRBV28 with TRBJ1-2; D gene ambiguous. Germline V gene sequence: CDR1 MDHEN, CDR2 SYDVKM. The CDR3 loop spans 12 amino acids. Trimming removed 8 bases from V and 4 bases from J, with 11 bases in between. CDR3 bases: TGTGCCAGCGGGAGGGTGACCTATGGCTACACCTTC. This encodes CASGRVTYGYTF.

This clone has just a few counts. The V gene is TRBV14, the J gene TRBJ2-5; D is unresolved. Looked up from germline, CDR1 is SGHDN and CDR2 is FVKESK. CDR3 length: 12 residues. Trimming left V 0 bases short and J 8 bases short, with 7 bases between. CDR3 nucleotide sequence: TGTGCCAGCAGCCAAGATAGTTACACCCAGTACTTC. It is translated as CASSQDSYTQYF. Using reference TRBV14 and TRBJ2-5 for the parts outside the CDR3, the full variable domain is EAGVTQFPSHSVIEKGQTVTLRCDPISGHDNLYWYRRVMGKEIKFLLHFVKESKQDESGMPNNRFLAERTGGTYSTLKVQPAELEDSGVYFCASSQDSYTQYFGPGTRLLVL.

The CDR3 nucleotides are TGTGCCAGTAGCCTTAACGGGGTGAGGCGCTACGAGCAGTACTTC. Residues: CASSLNGVRRYEQYF. The chain is built from TRBV19 and TRBJ2-7; D might be TRBD2 (5 bases). CDR1 and CDR2 from the germline V gene are LNHDA and SQIVND (reference sequence). The germline V and J ends were trimmed by 6 bases and 3 bases, with 18 bases remaining between them. This CDR3 is 15 amino acids long.

The rearrangement links TRBV27 to TRBJ1-2, with D unclear. The CDR3 loop spans 13 amino acids. In germline, CDR1 is MNHEY, CDR2 SMNVEV (reference sequence). The V and J ends lost 3 bases and 7 bases respectively, with 12 bases between them. The CDR3 sequence: CASSFREGSGYTF. The CDR3 bases are TGTGCCAGCAGTTTTAGGGAGGGAAGTGGCTACACCTTC.

The V and J genes are TRBV7-8 and TRBJ1-4; D is perhaps TRBD1 (6 bases). Trimming shortened V by 3 bases and J by 7 bases, and 15 bases separated the two germline ends. The CDR3 contains 15 residues. Per the germline V gene, CDR1 is SGHVS and CDR2 is FQNEAQ. CDR3 protein: CASSLLQGVGEKLFF. The CDR3 nucleotides are TGTGCCAGCAGCTTGCTACAGGGTGTGGGTGAAAAACTGTTTTTT.

The CDR3 sequence is CASSQDAGGLTGANVLTF. CDR3 sequence (DNA): TGTGCCAGCAGCCAAGATGCCGGGGGACTTACTGGGGCCAACGTCCTGACTTTC. The chain is built from TRBV3-1 (or the pseudogene TRBV3-2) and TRBJ2-6, with D perhaps matching TRBD2 (6 bases). Germline V gene data show CDR1 as LGHDT and CDR2 as YNNKEL (reference sequence). This CDR3 is built from 18 residues. V lost 0 bases and J lost 2, with 14 bases in between.

The chain links TRBV11-3 to TRBJ1-1; 7 bases line up with TRBD1. The J segment lost 3 bases and the V segment lost 5 bases, leaving 6 bases of the junction unmatched. In germline, CDR1 is SGHNT, CDR2 YENEEA. This CDR3 comprises 14 residues. CDR3 nucleotide sequence: TGTGCCAGCAGCCGACAGGGTGGCGACACTGAAGCTTTCTTT. Its translation is CASSRQGGDTEAFF.

The table lists this clone with a few counts. V and J are TRBV5-1 and TRBJ2-7; 9 bases match TRBD2. After removal of 4 bases from V and 3 bases from J, the junction contained 5 bases not matched to a gene. CDR3 length: 14 residues. The V gene's germline CDR1 is SGHRS and CDR2 YFSETQ. The CDR3 is CASSPTSGFYEQYF. CDR3 bases: TGCGCCAGCAGCCCGACTAGCGGCTTCTACGAGCAGTACTTC.

J is TRBJ1-2 and V is TRBV9; tentatively, D is TRBD1 (5 bases). CDR3 size: 15 residues. Trimming left V 10 bases short and J 8 bases short, with 27 bases between. Germline V CDR1 and CDR2: SGDLS, YYNGEE. The CDR3 DNA is TGTGCCCGCCGGGCCGGGGCGACGGGGGTGGGGGGCTACACCTTC. This encodes CARRAGATGVGGYTF.

The chain joins TRBV10-2 to TRBJ2-5; tentative D call: TRBD2 (5 bases). The CDR3 covers 12 residues. Trimming pared 9 bases from V and 3 bases from J, leaving 11 bases between. Looked up from germline, CDR1 is WSHSY and CDR2 is SAAADI. The DNA for the CDR3 is TGCGCCAGTGGACTGCCAAAAGAGACCCAGTACTTC. The encoded protein is CASGLPKETQYF.

The chain joins TRBV5-1 to TRBJ1-1; a weak D match, TRBD1 (6 bases). Germline V CDR1 and CDR2: SGHRS, YFSETQ. V was cut by 0 bases and J by 0 bases, with 12 bases left in between. The CDR3 contains 16 residues. DNA for the CDR3: TGCGCCAGCAGCTTGGTCGTCGGGGGGCTGAACACTGAAGCTTTCTTT. As protein: CASSLVVGGLNTEAFF.

This clone appeared once. The chain carries TRBV19 and TRBJ1-1; 10 positions agree with TRBD1. The CDR3 is made up of 15 amino acids. Germline V gene data show CDR1 as LNHDA and CDR2 as SQIVND (reference sequence). V was pared by 3 bases and J by 5 bases, with 6 bases of the junction left unmatched. The CDR3 region has the DNA TGTGCCAGTAGTATCGGGACAGGGGTAATAACTGAAGCTTTCTTT. Amino acid sequence: CASSIGTGVITEAFF.

This chain joins TRBV19 and TRBJ2-5; D is perhaps TRBD2 (5 bases). CDR1 is LNHDA, CDR2 SQIVND, per germline (reference sequence). This CDR3 has 13 residues. V lost 6 bases, J lost 2 bases, and 10 bases lay in between. DNA for the CDR3: TGTGCCAGTAGAACCGGGGTACAAGAGACCCAGTACTTC. It specifies CASRTGVQETQYF.

The chain couples TRBV24-1 to TRBJ2-1; D is possibly TRBD2 (6 bases). The CDR3 covers 14 residues. CDR1 and CDR2 (germline): KGHDR, SFDVKD. Trimming stripped 3 bases from V and 6 bases from J, with 11 bases between. This chain's CDR3 is CATSDPGTSNEQFF. The CDR3 DNA reads TGTGCCACCAGTGATCCCGGGACTTCCAATGAGCAGTTCTTC.

The genes are TRBV19 and TRBJ2-5; 7 bases map to TRBD2. CDR1 is LNHDA and CDR2 is SQIVND in the germline V gene (reference sequence). The CDR3 contains 14 residues. The junction had 10 bases not matched to a gene; V was cut back by 7 bases and J by 5 bases. The DNA of the CDR3 is TGTGCCAGTACCCCGGGGAGGGCCGGGGAGACCCAGTACTTC. Amino acids: CASTPGRAGETQYF.

This chain uses TRBV13 with TRBJ2-7; D is possibly TRBD2 (6 bases). Deletions cut 5 bases from V and 2 bases from J, with 10 bases between. In germline, CDR1 is PRHDT, CDR2 FYEKMQ (reference sequence). The CDR3 spans 13 residues. Here the CDR3 DNA reads TGTGCCAGCAGCCTAGCGCGTGCCTACGAGCAGTACGTC. This encodes CASSLARAYEQYV.

The rearrangement links TRBV7-5 to TRBJ2-3; the DNA was not compared with TRBD2, the D call given in the table. TRBV7-5 represents a pseudogene. The CDR3 runs to 16 residues. The DNA of the CDR3 is TGTGCCAGAAGCTGGGGACTAGCGGGACCCACAGATACGCAGTATTTT. Protein: CARSWGLAGPTDTQYF.

This chain uses TRBV7-9 with TRBJ2-2; 7 bases fit TRBD2. The germline V gene has CDR1 SEHNR and CDR2 FQNEAQ (reference sequence). The CDR3 consists of 15 residues. The V and J ends lost 1 base and 4 bases, in that order; junction bases with no gene match: 3. The DNA for the CDR3 is TGTGCCAGCAGCTTAGGGCGGGAGCGCACCGGGGAGCTGTTTTTT. This sequence encodes CASSLGRERTGELFF.

The chain is built from TRBV6-6 and TRBJ2-7; 10 nucleotides align to TRBD1. Germline CDR1 MNHNY, CDR2 SVGAGI (reference sequence). The V segment lost 5 bases and the J segment 5 bases; nucleotides outside the gene matches: 9. There are 15 residues in the CDR3. CDR3 loop: CASSGQGGIRNEQYF. CDR3 nucleotide sequence: TGTGCCAGCAGTGGACAGGGGGGGATTAGAAACGAGCAGTACTTC.